The 14 T cell receptor beta chains reported below all come from one sample, sequenced in a study of CD8 T cells in ankylosing spondylitis. TCRdb redid the calling of the 5' RACE reads with MiXCR, one entry per CDR3 protein. Of about 340,000 distinct CDR3 sequences in the sample, roughly 14% were seen once. Sequenced material: blood, either unsorted or a sorted T cell fraction (not recorded which). Receptors originate from a male donor with ankylosing spondylitis or in good health (not recorded which).

This clonotype turned up a few times. Possible read error: a much larger clone is one base away. The rearrangement links TRBV5-1 to TRBJ2-2, with 8 positions matching TRBD1. Trimming removed 4 bases from V and 1 base from J; junction bases left unmatched: 3. CDR1 and CDR2 from the germline V gene are SGHRS and YFSETQ. The CDR3 sequence is 15 residues long. Here the CDR3 DNA reads TGCGCCAGCAGCCCGGACAGGGTGAACACCGGGGAGCTGTTTTTT. It codes for CASSPDRVNTGELFF.

The chain couples TRBV5-1 to TRBJ2-7; no clear D. With 0 bases removed from V and 0 bases from J, the gap between germline ends came to 10 bases. CDR3 size: 15 residues. Germline V lookup: CDR1 SGHRS, CDR2 YFSETQ. CDR3 residues: CASSLAVGGSYEQYF. The CDR3 DNA reads TGCGCCAGCAGCTTGGCCGTCGGTGGCTCCTACGAGCAGTACTTC.

In its sample, this clonotype was seen a few times. The chain uses TRBV12-3 or TRBV12-4 and TRBJ2-1, with 7 bases that match TRBD1. The CDR3 runs to 16 residues. Losses at the gene ends were 6 bases for V and 4 bases for J; bases not matched to a gene: 12. This CDR3 is CASSEPQGPPYNEQFF. In DNA form, the CDR3 reads TGTGCCAGCAGCGAACCACAGGGGCCGCCGTACAATGAGCAGTTCTTC.

This clonotype was detected a few times. V usage is TRBV5-1 and J usage is TRBJ2-1; 14 bases line up with TRBD2. Looked up from germline, CDR1 is SGHRS and CDR2 is YFSETQ. The CDR3 has 16 residues. The ends lost 0 bases at V and 8 bases at J; junction bases unmatched: 4. In DNA, the CDR3 is TGCGCCAGCAGCTTGGAGGGACTAGCGGGAGTTTATGAGCAGTTCTTC. Translated: CASSLEGLAGVYEQFF. Full variable domain (remainder filled in from reference TRBV5-1 and TRBJ2-1): KAGVTQTPRYLIKTRGQQVTLSCSPISGHRSVSWYQQTPGQGLQFLFEYFSETQRNKGNFPGRFSGRQFSNSRSEMNVSTLELGDSALYLCASSLEGLAGVYEQFFGPGTRLTVL.

This chain connects TRBV20-1 to TRBJ2-7, with 9 bases identical to TRBD1. V dropped 5 bases and J dropped 4; count of bases not matched to a gene: 6. The CDR3 length is 13 residues. The germline CDR1 and CDR2 sequences are DFQATT and SNEGSKA (reference sequence). The CDR3 DNA follows: TGCAGTGCTCCCGGGACAGGGCGGTACGAGCAGTACTTC. Amino acids: CSAPGTGRYEQYF.

The table lists this clonotype with many counts. The chain links TRBV20-1 to TRBJ2-5; 9 nucleotides agree with TRBD2. This CDR3 has 15 residues. Germline-derived CDR1 and CDR2 are DFQATT and SNEGSKA (reference sequence). V shed 6 bases and J 4 bases; nucleotides not matched to a gene: 12. CDR3: CSAIKRAGGIETQYF. DNA for the CDR3: TGCAGTGCCATAAAAAGGGCGGGGGGGATAGAGACCCAGTACTTC.

This clonotype was seen at least ten times. This chain uses TRBV20-1 with TRBJ2-7, with 11 positions matching TRBD1. V lost 0 bases to trimming and J lost 3 bases; unmatched junction nucleotides: 10. This CDR3 is built from 17 residues. Germline assignment: CDR1 DFQATT and CDR2 SNEGSKA (reference sequence). The CDR3 loop reads CSARDSRTGGEGYEQYF. The CDR3 bases are TGCAGTGCTAGAGATTCGAGGACAGGGGGCGAGGGCTACGAGCAGTACTTC.

This clonotype was observed a few times. The chain recombines TRBV2 with TRBJ2-7, with D uncertain. The CDR3 is 13 residues long. In germline, CDR1 is SNHLY, CDR2 FYNNEI. V was pared by 1 base and J by 0 bases, with 4 bases between. The CDR3 bases are TGTGCCAGCAGTGAAGGGGACTCCTACGAGCAGTACTTC. Its translation is CASSEGDSYEQYF. Based on the CDR3 plus reference TRBV2 and TRBJ2-7, the full variable domain is EPEVTQTPSHQVTQMGQEVILRCVPISNHLYFYWYRQILGQKVEFLVSFYNNEISEKSEIFDDQFSVERPDGSNFTLKIRSTKLEDSAMYFCASSEGDSYEQYFGPGTRLTVT.

This clonotype turned up a few times. The chain has TRBV20-1 and TRBJ2-2; either TRBD1 or TRBD2 may fit D (5 bases each). CDR3 length equals 15 residues. Germline loops: CDR1 DFQATT, CDR2 SNEGSKA (reference sequence). V gave up 0 bases and J gave up 4 bases, with 12 bases separating them. This CDR3 is CSARDPWDGTGELFF. The CDR3 DNA reads TGCAGTGCTAGAGATCCGTGGGACGGCACCGGGGAGCTGTTTTTT.

V is TRBV7-2 and J is TRBJ2-7, with TRBD2 as a possible D gene (6 bases). Germline V gene lookup returns CDR1 SGHTA and CDR2 FQGNSA. Trimming cost V 5 bases and J 4 bases, with 18 bases left between them. This CDR3 is built from 15 residues. The CDR3 DNA reads as TGTGCCAGCAGCGGGGGACTTAGCGGCCATTACGAGCAGTACTTC. Residues: CASSGGLSGHYEQYF. Drawing the rest from reference TRBV7-2 and TRBJ2-7, the complete variable domain is GAGVSQSPSNKVTEKGKDVELRCDPISGHTALYWYRQSLGQGLEFLIYFQGNSAPDKSGLPSDRFSAERTGGSVSTLTIQRTQQEDSAVYLCASSGGLSGHYEQYFGPGTRLTVT.

This clonotype appeared many times. The V and J genes are TRBV3-1 and TRBJ1-6; D uncertain. Trimming took off 10 bases at V and 0 bases at J, with 10 bases between the two ends. CDR1 and CDR2 (germline): LGHDT, YNNKEL (reference sequence). The CDR3 totals 14 residues. CDR3 in DNA: TGTGCCACCAGTCAGAGCTCCTATAATTCACCCCTCCACTTT. As protein: CATSQSSYNSPLHF.

Only a few counts were recorded for this clonotype. The chain joins TRBV4-1 to TRBJ1-5; D perhaps matches TRBD1 (6 bases). Germline V gives CDR1 MGHRA, CDR2 YSYEKL. The germline V and J ends were trimmed by 4 bases and 2 bases, with 30 bases remaining between them. The CDR3 extends over 21 amino acids. The CDR3 region has the DNA TGCGCCAGCAGCCCCCACGCCGCACTCAGGGGACGGGAAGAAGGCAATCAGCCCCAGCATTTT. Encoded protein: CASSPHAALRGREEGNQPQHF.

This clonotype has a count of ten or more. The chain combines TRBV12-3 or TRBV12-4 with TRBJ1-5, with 7 bases matching TRBD1. Trimming removed 5 bases from V and 2 bases from J; junction bases left unmatched: 6. The CDR3 contains 15 residues. The CDR3 sequence is CASSPQGGGNQPQHF. Written as DNA, the CDR3 is TGTGCCAGCAGTCCTCAGGGGGGTGGCAATCAGCCCCAGCATTTT.

The table lists this clonotype with a few counts. V gene TRBV11-2 combines with J gene TRBJ2-7, with D perhaps TRBD1 (6 bases). In germline, CDR1 is SGHAT, CDR2 FQNNGV. The CDR3 runs 16 residues. V lost 4 bases and J 2 bases, leaving 18 bases between the germline ends. In nucleotides, the CDR3 is TGTGCCAGCAGCTCGATATCTTTGACAGGCCCCTACGAGCAGTACTTC. Protein sequence: CASSSISLTGPYEQYF.